The 9 T cell receptor beta chains below come from one sample, sequenced in a study of T cell clones after liver transplantation. Clones were read by immunoSEQ multiplex PCR, and TCRdb kept only the in-frame ones, dropping some. This table holds 55,000 to 75,000 clones, 70% found once. The sample here was CD4+ T cells from blood, taken at the 15-month timepoint. The receptors derive from a human patient who received a liver transplant. The T cells may partly be graft donor cells.

V and J are TRBV7-9 and TRBJ1-3, with TRBD1 as a possible D gene (6 bases). Looked up from germline, CDR1 is SEHNR and CDR2 is FQNEAQ (reference sequence). V was cut by 4 bases and J by 0 bases, with 13 bases left in between. The CDR3 length is 16 residues. The CDR3: CASSSRTALSGNTIYF. CDR3 in DNA: TGTGCCAGCAGCTCGAGGACAGCACTCTCTGGAAACACCATATATTTT.

V is TRBV19 and J is TRBJ2-3; 10 positions agree with TRBD2. The CDR3 covers 16 residues. The V segment lost 6 bases and the J segment 2 bases; nucleotides outside the gene matches: 8. In germline, CDR1 is LNHDA, CDR2 SQIVND (reference sequence). CDR3 sequence (DNA): TGTGCCAGTAGCGAAGGACTAGCGGCCGCCACAGATACGCAGTATTTT. Amino acids: CASSEGLAAATDTQYF.

This sequence joins TRBV21-1 and TRBJ2-7; TRBD2 was called by the table and not checked on the DNA. TRBV21-1 counts as a pseudogene. The CDR3 consists of 10 residues. The CDR3 DNA sequence: TGTGCCAGCAGCGTATACGAGCAGTACTTC. It is translated as CASSVYEQYF.

The V and J genes are TRBV5-4 and TRBJ2-1, with a possible D match to TRBD1 (6 bases). Germline loops: CDR1 SGHNT, CDR2 YYREEE (reference sequence). CDR3 length equals 14 residues. V was shortened by 4 bases and J by 6 bases, with 14 bases between the two germline ends. CDR3: CASSLLQGTNEQFF. CDR3 sequence (DNA): TGTGCCAGCAGCCTGCTGCAGGGGACCAATGAGCAGTTCTTC.

This chain joins TRBV11-3 and TRBJ2-1; D not certain. Trimming took off 1 base at V and 8 bases at J, with 6 bases between the two ends. Germline CDR1 SGHNT, CDR2 YENEEA. CDR3 length: 12 amino acids. CDR3 region: CASSLGEYEQFF. CDR3 in DNA: TGTGCCAGCAGCTTAGGGGAATATGAGCAGTTCTTC.

This chain joins TRBV29-1 and TRBJ2-5, with 9 bases fitting TRBD1. V dropped 6 bases and J dropped 4; count of bases not matched to a gene: 9. CDR1 and CDR2 from the germline V gene are SQVTM and ANQGSEA. This CDR3 comprises 14 residues. CDR3 DNA sequence: TGCAGCGTCGACAGCCGGACAGGGGTAGAGACCCAGTACTTC. This translates into CSVDSRTGVETQYF. The variable domain in full, with the rest retrieved from reference TRBV29-1 and TRBJ2-5, is SAVISQKPSRDICQRGTSLTIQCQVDSQVTMMFWYRQQPGQSLTLIATANQGSEATYESGFVIDKFPISRPNLTFSTLTVSNMSPEDSSIYLCSVDSRTGVETQYFGPGTRLLVL.

The chain employs TRBV30 and TRBJ2-5; the D call may be TRBD1 or TRBD2 (6 bases each). Germline V lookup: CDR1 GTSNPN, CDR2 SVGIG (reference sequence). The CDR3 is 12 residues long. V gave up 4 bases and J gave up 5 bases, with 11 bases separating them. Written as DNA, the CDR3 is TGTGCCTGGAAGGGGGGTCTGGAGACCCAGTACTTC. This codes for CAWKGGLETQYF.

The chain recombines TRBV11-3 with TRBJ1-6; D call uncertain. The germline V gene encodes CDR1 SGHNT and CDR2 YENEEA. This CDR3 region has 13 residues. Between the trimmed V and J ends, which lost 0 bases and 10 bases, there was a span of 7 bases. The CDR3 DNA reads as TGTGCCAGCAGCTTAGATCAAGAATCACCCCTCCACTTT. This codes for CASSLDQESPLHF.

The chain employs TRBV6-1 and TRBJ1-4; D gene ambiguous. Germline V lookup: CDR1 MNHNS, CDR2 SASEGT. V was clipped by 0 bases and J by 4 bases, with 21 bases between them. This CDR3 has 19 amino acids. CDR3 coding DNA: TGTGCCAGCAGTGAAGCGCTTGGAACATTTGTAGGAGTTAATGAAAAACTGTTTTTT. Amino acid sequence: CASSEALGTFVGVNEKLFF.